This TCR beta chain is from a study of shared clonotypes between healthy human individuals. Points from the study as a whole: Non-shared clonotypes showed lower generation probabilities than clonotypes common to all four donors. The authors expected sequencing depth to affect clonotype sharing among donors.

CDR1 and CDR2 from the germline V gene are SNHLY and FYNNEI. The CDR3 spans 14 residues. On this clone: The antigen is undetermined.

Profiling relied on immunoSEQ multiplex PCR, and the TCRdb table lists in-frame clones only, not all of them. The sample contains 150,000 to 200,000 clones, approximately 95% of which appear only once. This clonotype was sampled from a woman aged 25 to 39 in good health. The gene calls are TRBV2 and TRBJ2-5; 11 bases align to TRBD2. The J call is in doubt because the DNA end fits TRBJ2-7 better. Sequencing was done on a sample of naive CD4+ T cells sorted from blood. Subset denoted: CD45RA+ positively selected. The chain's CDR3 is CASRGLAVFYEQYF. CDR3 DNA sequence: TGTGCCAGCAGGGGACTAGCGGTATTCTACGAGCAGTACTTC.